The TCR beta chain described here comes from a study of cytotoxic CD8 clonotypes in ibrutinib-treated CLL. Study context: The patient breakdown showed about ten relapsed/refractory and approximately 14 treatment-naive cases, with about 17 IGHV unmutated. Findings of the study overall: Public clonotypes were seen rarely and were contracted or stable on treatment.

Points on this clone: The target antigen is unknown.

This CDR3 comprises 13 residues. The V and J ends lost 5 bases and 9 bases respectively, with 14 bases between them. Germline V CDR1 and CDR2: MDHEN, SYDVKM. The table came from immunoSEQ multiplex PCR; TCRdb's copy has only in-frame clones and leaves some out. The sample contains 270,000 or so clones, 65% to 85% of which appear only once. The chain joins TRBV28 to TRBJ1-5; no clear D gene. This sequence originates from a human donor with chronic lymphocytic leukemia. Here the sequenced sample was PBMCs, taken at disease progression, from a patient treated with ibrutinib. CDR3 coding DNA: TGTGCCAGCAGTATCACCCAAGTAAGGCCCCAGCATTTT. Translated, it gives CASSITQVRPQHF.